These 16 T cell receptor beta chains were all obtained from the same sample, sequenced in a study of regulatory T cells in long-lasting Graves disease. The TCR beta library used iRepertoire HTBI primers with Arm-PCR amplification of CDR3. TCRdb reprocessed the multiplex PCR reads with MiXCR, giving one entry per CDR3 protein. Among almost 350,000 distinct CDR3 sequences, less than 20% were seen once, and the ten largest hold approximately 31%. The time point was: persistent/refractory GD, antithyroid drugs over 5 years with positive TRAb. Following extraction of RNA from PBMCs, that RNA was used to make the TCR library. The input for sequencing was peripheral blood mononuclear cells (PBMCs), taken when the disease was refractory, from a patient treated with antithyroid drugs. Receptors originate from a female donor with Graves disease.

The table lists this clonotype with many counts. This chain connects TRBV6-1 to TRBJ2-7; TRBD1 agrees at 7 bases. CDR1 is MNHNS, CDR2 SASEGT, per germline. The CDR3 sequence is 15 residues long. Losses at the gene ends were 4 bases for V and 7 bases for J; bases not matched to a gene: 13. The CDR3: CASSGVTGYSREQYF. The DNA of the CDR3 is TGTGCCAGCAGTGGAGTGACAGGGTACTCTCGGGAGCAGTACTTC.

There are many counts of this clonotype. V and J are TRBV20-1 and TRBJ2-4; D is unresolved. The CDR3 runs 11 residues. V was pared by 8 bases and J by 7 bases, with 12 bases between. Germline CDR1 is DFQATT and CDR2 is SNEGSKA (reference sequence). The CDR3 region is CSNRAGNIQYF. In DNA, the CDR3 is TGCAGTAATCGGGCCGGGAACATTCAGTACTTC.

There are many counts of this clonotype. The V call is TRBV2, the J call TRBJ1-1, with D tentatively TRBD1 (5 bases). The V gene's germline CDR1 is SNHLY and CDR2 FYNNEI. V gave up 5 bases and J gave up 1 base, with 11 bases separating them. CDR3 length: 14 residues. CDR3 in DNA: TGTGCCAGCAGTTTGTCGGGACCGAACACTGAAGCTTTCTTT. It yields the protein CASSLSGPNTEAFF.

This clonotype occurred many times. V gene TRBV6-1 combines with J gene TRBJ2-7; tentative D call: TRBD2 (6 bases). CDR1 and CDR2 (germline): MNHNS, SASEGT. V was shortened by 6 bases and J by 2 bases, with 17 bases between the two germline ends. The CDR3 spans 15 residues. CDR3 region: CASRDPGRGAYEQYF. The DNA for the CDR3 is TGTGCCAGCAGGGATCCGGGACGCGGGGCCTACGAGCAGTACTTC.

This clonotype was counted at least ten times. This chain uses TRBV13 with TRBJ1-2; no clear D gene. CDR3 length equals 13 residues. V shed 3 bases and J shed 4 bases, with 9 bases lying between them. Germline CDR1 reads PRHDT; CDR2 reads FYEKMQ (reference sequence). This CDR3 is CASSLQDFYGYTF. For the CDR3, the DNA is TGTGCCAGCAGCTTGCAGGATTTCTATGGCTACACCTTC.

The chain uses TRBV19 and TRBJ1-5; D may be TRBD1 (5 bases). The V and J ends lost 8 bases and 0 bases respectively, with 14 bases between them. CDR1 is LNHDA and CDR2 is SQIVND in the germline V gene (reference sequence). The CDR3 runs to 15 residues. CDR3 DNA sequence: TGTGCCAGTTGCGATCAGGGTTATAGCAATCAGCCCCAGCATTTT. Residues: CASCDQGYSNQPQHF.

This clonotype has ten or more counts. The chain couples TRBV29-1 to TRBJ2-5; 8 bases match TRBD1. The length of the CDR3 is 14 residues. Unmatched junction bases numbered 12, after V lost 7 bases and J lost 5 bases. Germline assignment: CDR1 SQVTM and CDR2 ANQGSEA. The CDR3 nucleotides are TGCAGCGCCGAAAGACAGGGGAGCGACGAGACCCAGTACTTC. Translating gives CSAERQGSDETQYF.

To note about this clonotype: A much larger clonotype is one base distant, so this may be a read error. The chain carries TRBV28 and TRBJ1-1, with D maybe TRBD1 (6 bases). Looked up from germline, CDR1 is MDHEN and CDR2 is SYDVKM. This CDR3 contains 13 residues. The V end was cut by 8 bases, the J end by 7 bases, with 17 bases between. For the CDR3, the DNA is TGTGCCAGCCGTCCAACGTGGGGGCGTGAAGCTTTCTTT. This translates into CASRPTWGREAFF.

The V gene is TRBV14, the J gene TRBJ2-7; 9 bases are a match to TRBD1. This CDR3 has 15 amino acids. Germline CDR1 is SGHDN and CDR2 is FVKESK. V was clipped by 5 bases and J by 2 bases; unmatched bases: 7. CDR3 loop: CASSKPGQGPYEQYF. CDR3 DNA: TGTGCCAGCAGCAAGCCGGGACAGGGCCCCTACGAGCAGTACTTC.

This clonotype occurred many times. This chain joins TRBV20-1 and TRBJ2-7; TRBD2 aligns across 7 bases. The CDR3 loop spans 13 amino acids. The germline gives CDR1 DFQATT, CDR2 SNEGSKA (reference sequence). Trimming removed 7 bases from V and 2 bases from J; junction bases left unmatched: 8. CDR3 region: CSVNGGGPYEQYF. CDR3 nucleotides: TGCAGTGTCAACGGGGGAGGGCCCTACGAGCAGTACTTC.

This clonotype has at least ten counts. The rearrangement uses TRBV13 and TRBJ1-2; 11 positions agree with TRBD1. The V gene end was trimmed by 0 bases and the J gene end by 6 bases; junction bases not matched to a gene: 12. CDR1 and CDR2 from the germline V gene are PRHDT and FYEKMQ (reference sequence). The CDR3 extends over 18 amino acids. This CDR3 reads CASSLGNIRDRGENGYTF. For the CDR3, the DNA is TGTGCCAGCAGCTTAGGGAATATCCGGGACAGGGGGGAAAATGGCTACACCTTC.

This chain links TRBV12-5 with TRBJ1-1, with D possibly TRBD1 on 5 matching bases. The V end lost 11 bases, the J end lost 2 bases, and 15 bases lay between the germline ends. CDR1 is LGHNT, CDR2 FRNRAP, per germline. The CDR3 length is 13 residues. CDR3 coding DNA: TGTGCTCGGACCGGGGGGGGAAACACTGAAGCTTTCTTT. Translating gives CARTGGGNTEAFF. The full variable domain, rest sourced from reference TRBV12-5 and TRBJ1-1, is DARVTQTPRHKVTEMGQEVTMRCQPILGHNTVFWYRQTMMQGLELLAYFRNRAPLDDSGMPKDRFSAEMPDATLATLKIQPSEPRDSAVYFCARTGGGNTEAFFGQGTRLTVV.

V usage is TRBV6-2 or TRBV6-3 and J usage is TRBJ1-2; D remains ambiguous. This CDR3 has 12 residues. Trimming took off 9 bases at V and 4 bases at J, with 12 bases between the two ends. The germline V gene encodes CDR1 MNHEY and CDR2 SVGEGT. CDR3 protein: CASRPSGYGYTF. The DNA of the CDR3 is TGTGCCAGTAGACCCTCGGGCTATGGCTACACCTTC.

In this sample, this clonotype turned up many times. The chain couples TRBV28 to TRBJ2-7; D might be TRBD1 (5 bases). This CDR3 is built from 14 residues. Trimming pared 8 bases from V and 5 bases from J, leaving 19 bases between. The germline CDR1 and CDR2 sequences are MDHEN and SYDVKM. The CDR3 DNA reads as TGTGCCAGCCAACAGGAATACCTAATCAACGAGCAGTACTTC. Amino acids: CASQQEYLINEQYF.

This sequence joins TRBV5-1 and TRBJ2-5; 10 nucleotides line up with TRBD2. The CDR3 is 17 amino acids. The germline CDR1 and CDR2 sequences are SGHRS and YFSETQ. With 4 bases clipped from V and 2 bases from J, the junction kept 11 bases outside the gene matches. CDR3 nucleotide sequence: TGCGCCAGCAGCCGAGGCCAACTAGCGGGGAGACAAGAGACCCAGTACTTC. Its translation: CASSRGQLAGRQETQYF.

In this sample, this clonotype turned up many times. The gene calls are TRBV19 and TRBJ1-2; no firm D call. Germline lookup yields CDR1 LNHDA and CDR2 SQIVND (reference sequence). This CDR3 spans 13 amino acids. Trimming shortened V by 4 bases and J by 5 bases, and 11 bases separated the two germline ends. The CDR3 sequence: CASSTLSVYGYTF. The CDR3 DNA reads TGTGCCAGTAGTACTCTCTCCGTGTATGGCTACACCTTC.